This T cell receptor beta chain was profiled in a study of preoperative IRX-2 immunotherapy in early breast cancer. Sequenced by immunoSEQ multiplex PCR; TCRdb stores in-frame clones only, minus some. The data contain fewer than 40,000 clones, around nine tenths of them singletons. Treatment defined: preoperative locoregional IRX-2 cytokine immunotherapy. Samples came from a phase Ib trial of preoperative locoregional IRX-2 cytokine immunotherapy. The CDR3 length is 11 residues. Per the germline V gene, CDR1 is LNHDA and CDR2 is SQIVND (reference sequence). Trimming removed 6 bases from V and 10 bases from J, with 12 bases in between.

This sample comprised tumor tissue, obtained after IRX-2 immunotherapy. This chain joins TRBV19 and TRBJ1-1; D remains ambiguous. The source is a human donor with breast cancer. The CDR3, as DNA: TGTGCCAGTAGAACCGGTGGTGGAGCTTTCTTT. This codes for CASRTGGGAFF.